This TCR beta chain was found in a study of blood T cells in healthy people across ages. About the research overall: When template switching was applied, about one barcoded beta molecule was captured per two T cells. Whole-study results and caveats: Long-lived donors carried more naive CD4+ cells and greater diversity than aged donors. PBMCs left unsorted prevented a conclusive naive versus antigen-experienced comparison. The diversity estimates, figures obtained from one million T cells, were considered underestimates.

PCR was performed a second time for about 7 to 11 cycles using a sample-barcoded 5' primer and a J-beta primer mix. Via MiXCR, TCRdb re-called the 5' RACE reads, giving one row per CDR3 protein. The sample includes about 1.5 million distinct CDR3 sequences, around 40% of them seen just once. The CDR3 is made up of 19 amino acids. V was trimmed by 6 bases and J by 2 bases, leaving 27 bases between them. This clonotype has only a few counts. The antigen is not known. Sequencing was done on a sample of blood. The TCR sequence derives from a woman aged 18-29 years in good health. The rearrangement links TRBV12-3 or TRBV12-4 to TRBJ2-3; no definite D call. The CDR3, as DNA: TGTGCCAGCAGCTCCGGCAGCGTATCCCCCTTCACCCTCACAGATACGCAGTATTTT. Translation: CASSSGSVSPFTLTDTQYF.